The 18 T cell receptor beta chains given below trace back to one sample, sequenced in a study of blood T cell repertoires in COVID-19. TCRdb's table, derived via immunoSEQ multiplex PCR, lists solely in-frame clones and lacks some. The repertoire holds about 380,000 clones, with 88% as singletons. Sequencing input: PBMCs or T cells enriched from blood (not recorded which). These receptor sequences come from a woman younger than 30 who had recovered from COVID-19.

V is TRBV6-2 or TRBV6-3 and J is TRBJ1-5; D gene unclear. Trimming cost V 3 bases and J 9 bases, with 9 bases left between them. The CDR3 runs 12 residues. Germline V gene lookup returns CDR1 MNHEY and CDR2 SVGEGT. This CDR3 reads CASSYSRRPQHF. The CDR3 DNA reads TGTGCCAGCAGTTATTCTCGTCGGCCCCAGCATTTT.

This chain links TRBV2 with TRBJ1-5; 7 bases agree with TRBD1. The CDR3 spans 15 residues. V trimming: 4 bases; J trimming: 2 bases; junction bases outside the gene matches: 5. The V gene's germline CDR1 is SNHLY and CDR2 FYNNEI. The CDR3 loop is CASSAGQGGNQPQHF. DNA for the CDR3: TGTGCCAGCAGTGCGGGCCAGGGGGGCAATCAGCCCCAGCATTTT.

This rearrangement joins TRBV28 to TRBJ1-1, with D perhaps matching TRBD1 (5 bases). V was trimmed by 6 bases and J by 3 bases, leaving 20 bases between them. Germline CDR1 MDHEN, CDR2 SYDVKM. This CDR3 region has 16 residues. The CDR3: CASSPPGLIPYTEAFF. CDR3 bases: TGTGCCAGCAGCCCGCCAGGGTTGATTCCCTACACTGAAGCTTTCTTT.

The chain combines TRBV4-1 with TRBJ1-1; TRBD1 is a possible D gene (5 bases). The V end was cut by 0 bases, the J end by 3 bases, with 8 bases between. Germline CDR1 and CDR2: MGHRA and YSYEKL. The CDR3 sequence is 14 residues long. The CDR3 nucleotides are TGCGCCAGCAGCCAAGACCAGGGCTACACTGAAGCTTTCTTT. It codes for CASSQDQGYTEAFF.

CDR3 DNA sequence: TGTGCCAGCAGGGTTGGGGGCGGAGGCACTGAAGCTTTCTTT. It is translated as CASRVGGGGTEAFF. The rearrangement links TRBV2 to TRBJ1-1, with a tentative D call TRBD1 (6 bases). The CDR3 is 14 residues long. CDR1 is SNHLY and CDR2 is FYNNEI in the germline V gene. V gave up 6 bases and J gave up 4 bases, with 15 bases separating them.

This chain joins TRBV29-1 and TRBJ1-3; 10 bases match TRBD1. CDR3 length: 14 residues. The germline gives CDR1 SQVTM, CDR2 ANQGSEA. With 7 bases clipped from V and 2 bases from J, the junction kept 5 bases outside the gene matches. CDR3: CSGGDRGPGNTIYF. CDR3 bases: TGCAGCGGTGGGGACAGGGGCCCTGGAAACACCATATATTTT. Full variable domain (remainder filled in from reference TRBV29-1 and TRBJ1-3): SAVISQKPSRDICQRGTSLTIQCQVDSQVTMMFWYRQQPGQSLTLIATANQGSEATYESGFVIDKFPISRPNLTFSTLTVSNMSPEDSSIYLCSGGDRGPGNTIYFGEGSWLTVV.

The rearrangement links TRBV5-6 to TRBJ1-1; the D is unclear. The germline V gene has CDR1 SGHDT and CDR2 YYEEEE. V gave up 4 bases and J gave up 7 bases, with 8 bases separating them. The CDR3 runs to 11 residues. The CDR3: CASSHRVEAFF. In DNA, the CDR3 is TGTGCCAGCAGCCATCGGGTTGAAGCTTTCTTT.

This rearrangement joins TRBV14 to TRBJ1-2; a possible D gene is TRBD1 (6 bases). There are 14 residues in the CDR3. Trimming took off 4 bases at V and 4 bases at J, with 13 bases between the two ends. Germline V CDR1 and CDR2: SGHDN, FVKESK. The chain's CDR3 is CASSPLGGGYGYTF. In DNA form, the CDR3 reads TGTGCCAGCAGCCCCCTAGGGGGTGGCTATGGCTACACCTTC.

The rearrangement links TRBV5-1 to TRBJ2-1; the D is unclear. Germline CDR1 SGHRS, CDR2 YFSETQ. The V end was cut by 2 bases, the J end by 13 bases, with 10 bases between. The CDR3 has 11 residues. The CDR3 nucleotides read TGCGCCAGCAGCTTCCGACTCAATCAGTTCTTC. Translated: CASSFRLNQFF.

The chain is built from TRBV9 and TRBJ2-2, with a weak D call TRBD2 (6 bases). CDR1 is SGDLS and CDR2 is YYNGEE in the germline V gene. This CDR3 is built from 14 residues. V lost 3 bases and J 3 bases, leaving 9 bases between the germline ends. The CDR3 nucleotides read TGTGCCAGCAGCGGGAGGGAGTACACCGGGGAGCTGTTTTTT. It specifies CASSGREYTGELFF. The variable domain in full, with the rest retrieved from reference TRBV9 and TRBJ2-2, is DSGVTQTPKHLITATGQRVTLRCSPRSGDLSVYWYQQSLDQGLQFLIQYYNGEERAKGNILERFSAQQFPDLHSELNLSSLELGDSALYFCASSGREYTGELFFGEGSRLTVL.

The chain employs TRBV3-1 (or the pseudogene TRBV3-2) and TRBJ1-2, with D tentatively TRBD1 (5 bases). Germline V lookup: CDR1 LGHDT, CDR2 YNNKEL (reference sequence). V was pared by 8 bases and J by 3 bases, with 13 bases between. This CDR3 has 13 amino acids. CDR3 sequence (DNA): TGTGCCAGCTCAATAGGAGGGGACTATGGCTACACCTTC. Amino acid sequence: CASSIGGDYGYTF.

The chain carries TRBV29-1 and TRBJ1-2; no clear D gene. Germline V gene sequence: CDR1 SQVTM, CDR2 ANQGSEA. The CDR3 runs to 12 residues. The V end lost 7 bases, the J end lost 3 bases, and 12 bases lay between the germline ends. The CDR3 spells CSAPTGDYGYTF. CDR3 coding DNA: TGCAGCGCCCCGACCGGGGACTATGGCTACACCTTC.

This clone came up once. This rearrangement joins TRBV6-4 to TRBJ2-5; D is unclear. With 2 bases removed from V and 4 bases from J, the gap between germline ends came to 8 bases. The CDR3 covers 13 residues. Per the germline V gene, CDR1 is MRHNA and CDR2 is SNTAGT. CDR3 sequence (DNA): TGTGCCAGCAGTGACGGCCCGTTAGAGACCCAGTACTTC. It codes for CASSDGPLETQYF.

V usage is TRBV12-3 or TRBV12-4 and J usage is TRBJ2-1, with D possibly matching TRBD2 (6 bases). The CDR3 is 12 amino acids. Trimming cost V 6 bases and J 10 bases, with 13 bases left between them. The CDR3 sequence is CASRGTLREQFF. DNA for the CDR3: TGTGCCAGCAGGGGGACTCTTAGGGAGCAGTTCTTC.

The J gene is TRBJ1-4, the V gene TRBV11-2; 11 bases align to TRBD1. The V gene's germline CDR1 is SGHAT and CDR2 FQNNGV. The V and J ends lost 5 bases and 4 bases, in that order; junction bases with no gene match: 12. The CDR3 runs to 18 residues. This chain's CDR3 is CASSKKHPDRGLNEKLFF. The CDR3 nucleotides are TGTGCCAGCAGCAAAAAACACCCGGACAGGGGGCTTAATGAAAAACTGTTTTTT.

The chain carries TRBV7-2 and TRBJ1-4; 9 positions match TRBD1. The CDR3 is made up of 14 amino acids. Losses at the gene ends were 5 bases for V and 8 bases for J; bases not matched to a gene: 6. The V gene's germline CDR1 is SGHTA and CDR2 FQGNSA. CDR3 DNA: TGTGCCAGCAGCCCCCCGACAGGGGGAGAAAAACTGTTTTTT. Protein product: CASSPPTGGEKLFF.

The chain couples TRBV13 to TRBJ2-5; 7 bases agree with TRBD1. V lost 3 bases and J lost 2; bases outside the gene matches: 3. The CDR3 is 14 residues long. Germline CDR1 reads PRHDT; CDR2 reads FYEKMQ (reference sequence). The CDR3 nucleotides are TGTGCCAGCAGCTTCGGGACAGTTCAAGAGACCCAGTACTTC. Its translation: CASSFGTVQETQYF.

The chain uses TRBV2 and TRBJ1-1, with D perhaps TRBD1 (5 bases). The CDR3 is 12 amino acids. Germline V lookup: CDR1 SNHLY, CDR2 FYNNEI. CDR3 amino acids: CVILEGLGEAFF. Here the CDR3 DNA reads TGTGTCATTCTGGAGGGGCTTGGTGAAGCTTTCTTT.